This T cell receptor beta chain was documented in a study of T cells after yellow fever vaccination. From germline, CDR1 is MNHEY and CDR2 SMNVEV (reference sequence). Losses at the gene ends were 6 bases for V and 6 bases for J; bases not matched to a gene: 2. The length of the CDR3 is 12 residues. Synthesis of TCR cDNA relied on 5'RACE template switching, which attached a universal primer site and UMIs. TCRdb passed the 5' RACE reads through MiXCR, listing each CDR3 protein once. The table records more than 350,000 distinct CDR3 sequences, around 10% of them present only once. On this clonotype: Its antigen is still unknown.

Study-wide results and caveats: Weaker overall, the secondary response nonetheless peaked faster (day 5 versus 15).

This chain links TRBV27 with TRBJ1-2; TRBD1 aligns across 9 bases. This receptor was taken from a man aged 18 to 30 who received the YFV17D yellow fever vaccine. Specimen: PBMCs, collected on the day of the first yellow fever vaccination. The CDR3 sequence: CASRTGGHGYTF. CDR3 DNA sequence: TGTGCCAGCAGAACAGGGGGCCATGGCTACACCTTC.